The 25 T cell receptor beta chains below all came from one sample that was sequenced in a study of blood T cell repertoires in COVID-19. Assay: immunoSEQ multiplex PCR; the TCRdb copy retains only in-frame clones and omits some. The sample carries about 31,000 clones, 91% recorded once. The sample comprised peripheral blood. The receptors were gathered from a human donor in a cohort sampled during active COVID-19.

The chain links TRBV5-1 to TRBJ1-1; 8 positions match TRBD1. With V trimmed by 2 bases and J by 1 base, 1 base remained unmatched. This CDR3 region has 14 residues. Germline V gene lookup returns CDR1 SGHRS and CDR2 YFSETQ. CDR3 coding DNA: TGCGCCAGCAGCTTCGACAGGGGGAACACTGAAGCTTTCTTT. The encoded protein is CASSFDRGNTEAFF.

CDR3 bases: TGTGCCAGTATGGGACAGCCGAATGAAAAACTGTTTTTT. Translated, it gives CASMGQPNEKLFF. This rearrangement joins TRBV19 to TRBJ1-4, with 7 bases lining up with TRBD1. The J segment lost 5 bases and the V segment lost 7 bases, leaving 4 bases of the junction unmatched. The germline gives CDR1 LNHDA, CDR2 SQIVND (reference sequence). The CDR3 contains 13 residues.

The V and J genes are TRBV12-3 or TRBV12-4 and TRBJ1-1; 8 nucleotides line up with TRBD1. This CDR3 has 13 amino acids. V was pared by 2 bases and J by 4 bases, with 0 bases of the junction left unmatched. The CDR3 nucleotides are TGTGCCAGCAGTTTACAGGGGGCCACTGAAGCTTTCTTT. Its protein product is CASSLQGATEAFF.

The chain employs TRBV10-3 and TRBJ1-1, with no clear D. The germline V gene has CDR1 ENHRY and CDR2 SYGVKD. The length of the CDR3 is 14 residues. Trimming pared 4 bases from V and 1 base from J, leaving 10 bases between. DNA of the CDR3: TGTGCCATCAGTGCGAGACTGGGGAACACTGAAGCTTTCTTT. Protein: CAISARLGNTEAFF.

The genes are TRBV24-1 and TRBJ2-2; the D gene is possibly TRBD1 (5 bases). This CDR3 is built from 16 residues. CDR1 is KGHDR, CDR2 SFDVKD, per germline. V dropped 4 bases and J dropped 0 bases, with 11 bases sitting between them. The CDR3 DNA follows: TGTGCCACCAGTGACCGTACGACAGCGAACACCGGGGAGCTGTTTTTT. Amino acid sequence: CATSDRTTANTGELFF.

The V and J genes are TRBV7-9 and TRBJ2-1, with 9 bases identical to TRBD2. CDR1 is SEHNR and CDR2 is FQNEAQ in the germline V gene (reference sequence). The length of the CDR3 is 16 residues. The V segment lost 1 base and the J segment 8 bases; nucleotides outside the gene matches: 9. CDR3 nucleotides: TGTGCCAGCAGCTTAGGCCCTAGCGGGGACCTGGATGAGCAGTTCTTC. Amino acids: CASSLGPSGDLDEQFF.

The chain is built from TRBV3-1 (or the pseudogene TRBV3-2) and TRBJ1-1; TRBD1 is a possible D gene (6 bases). CDR1 and CDR2 from the germline V gene are LGHDT and YNNKEL (reference sequence). This CDR3 is built from 15 residues. V lost 4 bases, J lost 2 bases, and 14 bases lay in between. The chain's CDR3 is CASSLTGSGNTEAFF. The DNA for the CDR3 is TGTGCCAGCAGCCTTACAGGGTCGGGTAACACTGAAGCTTTCTTT.

The CDR3 protein is CASSSSGLGNEQFF. DNA of the CDR3: TGTGCCAGCAGCTCTTCAGGGTTGGGCAATGAGCAGTTCTTC. The chain employs TRBV7-2 and TRBJ2-1; the D gene is possibly TRBD1 (5 bases). Germline CDR1 SGHTA, CDR2 FQGNSA. The length of the CDR3 is 14 residues. V was shortened by 4 bases and J by 6 bases, with 13 bases between the two germline ends.

This sequence joins TRBV6-7 and TRBJ2-3; 15 bases fit TRBD2. TRBV6-7 is assigned to the ORF class and has an uncertain function. The J segment lost 2 bases and the V segment lost 0 bases, leaving 6 bases of the junction unmatched. The CDR3 covers 19 residues. CDR3 region: CASSYSGLAGGGITDTQYF. Written as DNA, the CDR3 is TGTGCCAGCAGTTACTCTGGACTAGCGGGAGGGGGAATCACAGATACGCAGTATTTT.

This clone came up once. This chain uses TRBV3-1 (or the pseudogene TRBV3-2) with TRBJ2-3; a possible D gene is TRBD2 (7 bases). The V gene's germline CDR1 is LGHDT and CDR2 YNNKEL (reference sequence). The CDR3 totals 15 residues. Trimming took 7 bases from V and 4 from J, leaving 18 bases between them. The CDR3 sequence is CASNPHGGRADTQYF. As DNA, the CDR3 is TGTGCCAGCAACCCTCACGGGGGGCGGGCAGATACGCAGTATTTT.

The V call is TRBV28, the J call TRBJ1-5, with D perhaps matching TRBD1 (5 bases). This CDR3 region has 15 residues. Trimming pared 7 bases from V and 6 bases from J, leaving 19 bases between. Germline V lookup: CDR1 MDHEN, CDR2 SYDVKM. The CDR3 protein is CASIPWGEVGQPQHF. In nucleotides, the CDR3 is TGTGCCAGCATCCCCTGGGGGGAGGTGGGTCAGCCCCAGCATTTT.

The gene calls are TRBV3-1 (or the pseudogene TRBV3-2) and TRBJ2-3; 10 nucleotides agree with TRBD2. This CDR3 comprises 16 residues. Unmatched junction bases numbered 5, after V lost 4 bases and J lost 1 base. Germline CDR1 LGHDT, CDR2 YNNKEL (reference sequence). The CDR3 region has the DNA TGTGCCAGCAGCCCCTGGACTAGCGGACGCACAGATACGCAGTATTTT. As protein: CASSPWTSGRTDTQYF.

The CDR3 sequence is CASSPTGMLGQPQHF. CDR3 coding DNA: TGTGCCAGCAGCCCGACAGGGATGCTGGGTCAGCCCCAGCATTTT. The V gene is TRBV7-2, the J gene TRBJ1-5, with 7 bases matching TRBD1. The junction had 10 bases not matched to a gene; V was cut back by 5 bases and J by 6 bases. There are 15 residues in the CDR3. CDR1 is SGHTA and CDR2 is FQGNSA in the germline V gene.

The rearrangement joins TRBV6-6 to TRBJ1-5, with D perhaps TRBD1 (6 bases). Germline CDR1 is MNHNY and CDR2 is SVGAGI (reference sequence). V was cut by 5 bases and J by 4 bases, with 18 bases left in between. The length of the CDR3 is 16 residues. CDR3 DNA sequence: TGTGCCAGCAGTCCCCCGGGGACAAGGGGGAATCAGCCCCAGCATTTT. Residues: CASSPPGTRGNQPQHF.

The V call is TRBV9, the J call TRBJ1-6, with D unclear. From germline, CDR1 is SGDLS and CDR2 YYNGEE. The length of the CDR3 is 15 residues. The ends were cut back, 0 bases at V and 5 bases at J, with 9 bases in the middle. CDR3 in amino acids: CASSVDGQDNSPLHF. The CDR3 nucleotides are TGTGCCAGCAGCGTAGATGGGCAGGATAATTCACCCCTCCACTTT.

This clone was seen a single time. The chain employs TRBV6-5 and TRBJ1-1, with D perhaps TRBD1 (6 bases). The CDR3 has 14 amino acids. V lost 6 bases, J lost 6 bases, and 17 bases lay in between. CDR1 is MNHEY, CDR2 SVGAGI, per germline. The CDR3 protein is CASRSQGFGAEAFF. The CDR3 DNA reads TGTGCCAGCAGATCACAGGGATTCGGCGCTGAAGCTTTCTTT.

The chain couples TRBV6-5 to TRBJ1-3, with a tentative D call TRBD1 (6 bases). V gave up 6 bases and J gave up 2 bases, with 14 bases separating them. CDR3 length equals 15 residues. CDR1 and CDR2 from the germline V gene are MNHEY and SVGAGI. The CDR3 reads CASRTLQGTGNTIYF. The CDR3 DNA reads as TGTGCCAGCAGAACACTACAGGGTACTGGAAACACCATATATTTT.

The chain recombines TRBV28 with TRBJ1-5; possibly TRBD1 for D (5 bases). The CDR3 has 15 residues. The germline V gene has CDR1 MDHEN and CDR2 SYDVKM. V lost 5 bases to trimming and J lost 1 base, with 12 bases between them. CDR3 in amino acids: CASSPIGGSNQPQHF. The CDR3 DNA reads TGTGCCAGCAGTCCCATTGGGGGGAGCAATCAGCCCCAGCATTTT.

This chain uses TRBV29-1 with TRBJ1-1; D gene unclear. Germline V gene data show CDR1 as SQVTM and CDR2 as ANQGSEA. The length of the CDR3 is 10 residues. V was cut by 7 bases and J by 2 bases, with 5 bases left in between. The CDR3 protein is CSARNTEAFF. The CDR3 DNA follows: TGCAGCGCCAGAAACACTGAAGCTTTCTTT.

This rearrangement joins TRBV5-1 to TRBJ1-1; 7 nucleotides agree with TRBD1. V lost 4 bases and J lost 4; bases outside the gene matches: 7. The germline V gene has CDR1 SGHRS and CDR2 YFSETQ. This CDR3 has 14 amino acids. The DNA of the CDR3 is TGCGCCAGCAGCGTGGACAGGCCGCTCACTGAAGCTTTCTTT. It encodes CASSVDRPLTEAFF.

The chain uses TRBV19 and TRBJ1-4; 9 bases agree with TRBD1. There are 14 residues in the CDR3. Germline values: CDR1 LNHDA, CDR2 SQIVND (reference sequence). J gave up 5 bases and V 9 bases, and 7 bases lay outside the gene matches. As DNA, the CDR3 is TGTGCCAGCGCAAGGGACAGGGTAAATGAAAAACTGTTTTTT. It codes for CASARDRVNEKLFF.

This clone showed up just once. CDR3 nucleotides: TGCGCCAGCAGCCAGGGGACTAGCGGGATCTACGAGCAGTACGTC. Protein sequence: CASSQGTSGIYEQYV. The J gene is TRBJ2-7, the V gene TRBV4-1, with TRBD2 matching over 13 bases. Unmatched junction bases numbered 2, after V lost 3 bases and J lost 3 bases. In germline, CDR1 is MGHRA, CDR2 YSYEKL. This CDR3 contains 15 residues.

V and J are TRBV3-1 (or the pseudogene TRBV3-2) and TRBJ1-2, with no clear D. Deletions cut 4 bases from V and 6 bases from J, with 12 bases between. The CDR3 loop spans 13 amino acids. The germline V gene encodes CDR1 LGHDT and CDR2 YNNKEL (reference sequence). The CDR3 loop is CASSLLRENGYTF. The DNA of the CDR3 is TGTGCCAGCAGCCTTCTACGGGAGAATGGCTACACCTTC.

This clone was found a few times. This rearrangement joins TRBV10-3 to TRBJ2-2; possible D gene TRBD1, 5 bases. The CDR3 has 13 residues. Germline V gene sequence: CDR1 ENHRY, CDR2 SYGVKD. V was trimmed by 9 bases and J by 7 bases, leaving 15 bases between them. CDR3 sequence reads: CAIPQEENGELFF. CDR3 nucleotide sequence: TGTGCCATTCCACAGGAAGAGAACGGGGAGCTGTTTTTT.

The chain joins TRBV5-1 to TRBJ2-5; TRBD1 matches 7 bases. The CDR3 consists of 14 residues. Germline V gene lookup returns CDR1 SGHRS and CDR2 YFSETQ. V gave up 5 bases and J gave up 3 bases; unmatched junction bases: 7. The CDR3 protein is CASSQQGWEETQYF. The CDR3 bases are TGCGCCAGCAGTCAACAGGGGTGGGAAGAGACCCAGTACTTC.